The clone carrying this TCR beta chain was detected only a few times. Its antigen is undetermined. cDNA synthesis used the whole RNA isolate, giving expressed TCRB sequences. Sequencing used immunoSEQ multiplex PCR; TCRdb keeps in-frame clones, though not all of them. The sample holds over 600,000 clones, around 12% seen once. This record comes from a study of beta chain features in type 1 diabetes. Study-wide results and limits: Among patients, naive, central memory and Treg TCRB repertoires appeared more similar than among healthy donors. Patients with Type 1 diabetes showed moderately but significantly shorter TCRB CDR3s in all four CD4+ subsets. More deletions and fewer insertions at VDJ junctions were seen in type 1 diabetes patients.

CD45RO/CCR7/CD25/CD127/CD95/CD27 separated CD4+ naive, central memory, regulatory and stem cell-like memory cells by sorting. Sorting gave populations that all exceeded 95% purity. Trimming took off 5 bases at V and 4 bases at J, with 12 bases between the two ends. Germline V gene sequence: CDR1 MNHEY, CDR2 SVGAGI. The CDR3 has 13 amino acids. The clonotype originates from a man younger than 45 with type 1 diabetes. Material for sequencing was naive CD4+ T cells from blood. V is TRBV6-5 and J is TRBJ2-7; the D gene is possibly TRBD1 (5 bases). Written as DNA, the CDR3 is TGTGCCAGCAGTGAAGGGGATGGTTACGAGCAGTACTTC. This sequence encodes CASSEGDGYEQYF.